These 15 T cell receptor beta chains share one sample of origin, sequenced in a study of T cell changes during pregnancy in multiple sclerosis. Sequencing used immunoSEQ multiplex PCR; TCRdb keeps in-frame clones, though not all of them. The sample lists about 44,000 clones, more than 90% occurring once. Sequenced here: CD4+ T cells from peripheral blood mononuclear cells, sampled in the first trimester of pregnancy. The source of these receptors is a female donor with multiple sclerosis, enrolled in a pregnancy study.

J is TRBJ1-2 and V is TRBV19, with D possibly matching TRBD1 (6 bases). V was shortened by 3 bases and J by 2 bases, with 10 bases between the two germline ends. Germline CDR1 is LNHDA and CDR2 is SQIVND (reference sequence). This CDR3 is built from 14 residues. In nucleotides, the CDR3 is TGTGCCAGTAGTATTCCGACAGGAAACTATGGCTACACCTTC. Translation: CASSIPTGNYGYTF.

V usage is TRBV7-2 and J usage is TRBJ2-3, with 10 bases aligning to TRBD2. The CDR3 covers 17 residues. V trimming: 3 bases; J trimming: 8 bases; junction bases outside the gene matches: 14. In germline, CDR1 is SGHTA, CDR2 FQGNSA. For the CDR3, the DNA is TGTGCCAGCAGCTTTCTACTAGCGGGGTCCCCTAGTGGTACGCAGTATTTT. Translation: CASSFLLAGSPSGTQYF.

The chain is built from TRBV15 and TRBJ1-1, with TRBD1 as a possible D gene (5 bases). Trimming stripped 1 base from V and 0 bases from J, with 9 bases between. This CDR3 has 15 residues. CDR1 LNHNV and CDR2 YYDKDF come from the germline V gene (reference sequence). The CDR3, as DNA: TGTGCCACCAGCAGAGGACAGATCATGAACACTGAAGCTTTCTTT. Protein sequence: CATSRGQIMNTEAFF.

The genes are TRBV5-4 and TRBJ2-5; tentatively, D is TRBD2 (6 bases). Germline V gene lookup returns CDR1 SGHNT and CDR2 YYREEE (reference sequence). Trimming shortened V by 1 base and J by 9 bases, and 16 bases separated the two germline ends. This CDR3 has 14 amino acids. The CDR3 reads CASSLKGGMAAQYF. As DNA, the CDR3 is TGTGCCAGCAGCTTGAAAGGCGGGATGGCGGCCCAGTACTTC.

This clone was counted a few times. V usage is TRBV2 and J usage is TRBJ2-5; a weak D match, TRBD2 (5 bases). The V end was cut by 6 bases, the J end by 6 bases, with 14 bases between. From germline, CDR1 is SNHLY and CDR2 FYNNEI. The CDR3 covers 13 residues. CDR3 bases: TGTGCCAGCAGGAGGACTTCTCCAAAGACCCAGTACTTC. It encodes CASRRTSPKTQYF.

This clone was detected only once. The chain joins TRBV4-1 to TRBJ1-6; 7 nucleotides agree with TRBD1. Germline CDR1 and CDR2: MGHRA and YSYEKL. Unmatched junction bases numbered 4, after V lost 1 base and J lost 4 bases. CDR3 length equals 16 residues. The DNA for the CDR3 is TGCGCCAGCAGCCAAGGCCCGGGACAGTATAATTCACCCCTCCACTTT. It yields the protein CASSQGPGQYNSPLHF.

The genes are TRBV11-2 and TRBJ2-3; 13 bases are a match to TRBD2. The CDR3 is made up of 19 amino acids. With V trimmed by 7 bases and J by 0 bases, 13 bases remained unmatched. Germline CDR1 is SGHAT and CDR2 is FQNNGV. This CDR3 reads CASTKKLAGGPPSTDTQYF. The CDR3 coding sequence is TGTGCCAGCACCAAAAAACTAGCGGGAGGGCCTCCTAGCACAGATACGCAGTATTTT.

The genes are TRBV7-9 and TRBJ2-1, with 10 nucleotides matching TRBD1. CDR1 and CDR2 (germline): SEHNR, FQNEAQ (reference sequence). This CDR3 comprises 16 residues. The trim removed 7 bases at V and 4 bases at J, leaving 10 bases unmatched. CDR3 in amino acids: CASTSVRTGGYNEQFF. As DNA, the CDR3 is TGTGCCAGCACCTCCGTCCGGACAGGGGGATACAATGAGCAGTTCTTC.

The rearrangement links TRBV5-6 to TRBJ1-2, with a possible D match to TRBD1 (6 bases). This CDR3 spans 16 amino acids. Deletions cut 4 bases from V and 0 bases from J, with 16 bases between. Germline CDR1 is SGHDT and CDR2 is YYEEEE. The DNA for the CDR3 is TGTGCCAGCAGCCCGGGGGGGGCTACCTCTAACTATGGCTACACCTTC. The encoded protein is CASSPGGATSNYGYTF.

The gene calls are TRBV19 and TRBJ2-3; 11 nucleotides align to TRBD1. The J segment lost 0 bases and the V segment lost 9 bases, leaving 2 bases of the junction unmatched. The CDR3 spans 14 residues. CDR1 is LNHDA and CDR2 is SQIVND in the germline V gene (reference sequence). DNA of the CDR3: TGTGCCAGCAGGGACAGGGGGAGCACAGATACGCAGTATTTT. It translates to CASRDRGSTDTQYF. The full variable domain, its missing parts supplied by reference TRBV19 and TRBJ2-3, is DGGITQSPKYLFRKEGQNVTLSCEQNLNHDAMYWYRQDPGQGLRLIYYSQIVNDFQKGDIAEGYSVSREKKESFPLTVTSAQKNPTAFYLCASRDRGSTDTQYFGPGTRLTVL.

This chain joins TRBV7-8 and TRBJ1-5, with D possibly TRBD1 on 5 matching bases. V shed 5 bases and J shed 5 bases, with 13 bases lying between them. The length of the CDR3 is 14 residues. Germline V gene lookup returns CDR1 SGHVS and CDR2 FQNEAQ. The CDR3 reads CASSLEGLDQPQHF. CDR3 DNA sequence: TGTGCCAGCAGCCTAGAGGGGTTAGATCAGCCCCAGCATTTT.

This clone was found a few times. The chain employs TRBV5-1 and TRBJ1-1; 8 bases map to TRBD1. The J segment lost 4 bases and the V segment lost 2 bases, leaving 1 base of the junction unmatched. Germline CDR1 is SGHRS and CDR2 is YFSETQ. CDR3 length: 13 residues. CDR3 residues: CASSLDRGTEAFF. For the CDR3, the DNA is TGCGCCAGCAGCTTAGACAGGGGCACTGAAGCTTTCTTT.

The chain carries TRBV10-3 and TRBJ2-7, with D perhaps matching TRBD2 (6 bases). The ends were cut back, 0 bases at V and 2 bases at J, with 8 bases in the middle. In germline, CDR1 is ENHRY, CDR2 SYGVKD. The CDR3 spans 14 residues. The CDR3: CAISESTGAYEQYF. The CDR3, as DNA: TGTGCCATCAGTGAGTCGACGGGAGCCTACGAGCAGTACTTC.

This chain uses TRBV7-6 with TRBJ2-1; 11 bases match TRBD2. Germline CDR1 SGHVS, CDR2 FNYEAQ. The CDR3 runs to 18 residues. V lost 1 base, J lost 6 bases, and 11 bases stayed unmatched. CDR3: CASSLGRFLAGGPNEQFF. CDR3 bases: TGTGCCAGCAGCTTAGGTCGTTTTTTAGCGGGAGGGCCCAATGAGCAGTTCTTC.

The chain is built from TRBV2 and TRBJ1-4; maybe TRBD1 (6 bases). The CDR3 covers 15 residues. Trimming left V 8 bases short and J 0 bases short, with 13 bases between. From germline, CDR1 is SNHLY and CDR2 FYNNEI. This CDR3 is CASCPRTATNEKLFF. The CDR3 DNA follows: TGTGCCAGCTGTCCTCGGACAGCAACTAATGAAAAACTGTTTTTT.